What follows are 4 T cell receptor beta chains derived from one specimen sequenced in a study of blood T cell repertoires in COVID-19. The table came from immunoSEQ multiplex PCR; TCRdb's copy has only in-frame clones and leaves some out. The sample carries 25,000 to 35,000 clones, around 83% recorded once. The sample taken for sequencing was peripheral blood. The receptors here all came from a man between 65 and 85 years old with active COVID-19.

The chain carries TRBV6-1 and TRBJ1-1; D ambiguous. This CDR3 region has 15 residues. Germline loops: CDR1 MNHNS, CDR2 SASEGT. Trimming pared 0 bases from V and 5 bases from J, leaving 13 bases between. Here the CDR3 reads CASSEAPGSATEAFF. The CDR3 nucleotides are TGTGCCAGCAGTGAAGCCCCGGGGAGCGCGACTGAAGCTTTCTTT.

The chain employs TRBV30 and TRBJ1-2, with D maybe TRBD1 (5 bases). Germline CDR1 and CDR2: GTSNPN and SVGIG (reference sequence). The CDR3 is made up of 13 amino acids. V lost 5 bases, J lost 4 bases, and 14 bases lay in between. CDR3 DNA sequence: TGTGCCTGGGGAAGAGACAGTCCCTATGGCTACACCTTC. Translated: CAWGRDSPYGYTF. The full variable domain, completed using reference TRBV30 and TRBJ1-2, is SQTIHQWPATLVQPVGSPLSLECTVEGTSNPNLYWYRQAAGRGLQLLFYSVGIGQISSEVPQNLSASRPQDRQFILSSKKLLLSDSGFYLCAWGRDSPYGYTFGSGTRLTVV.

The chain couples TRBV6-5 to TRBJ2-7; D is perhaps TRBD2 (7 bases). Germline assignment: CDR1 MNHEY and CDR2 SVGAGI. The CDR3 runs 14 residues. V lost 8 bases and J 3 bases, leaving 17 bases between the germline ends. CDR3 loop: CASEGGPTVYEQYF. The CDR3 bases are TGTGCCAGCGAGGGGGGGCCTACCGTCTACGAGCAGTACTTC.

The chain has TRBV29-1 and TRBJ1-4; 9 nucleotides align to TRBD1. Germline lookup yields CDR1 SQVTM and CDR2 ANQGSEA. The ends lost 4 bases at V and 0 bases at J; junction bases unmatched: 6. The CDR3 extends over 16 amino acids. The CDR3 reads CSVVGTGTATNEKLFF. The CDR3 nucleotides read TGCAGCGTTGTAGGGACAGGGACCGCAACTAATGAAAAACTGTTTTTT.